The 21 T cell receptor beta chains given below trace back to one sample, sequenced in a study of beta chain features in type 1 diabetes. Since all of the isolated RNA was reverse transcribed, expressed TCRB transcripts were what got sequenced. Sequencing was performed with immunoSEQ multiplex PCR; in TCRdb, only in-frame clones are kept and a portion is missing. Found here are under 500,000 clones, 25% to 35% of them singletons; the top ten hold almost 0.065%. Sequenced: naive CD4+ T cells from blood. The origin of the receptors is a man aged 18 to 29 in good health.

This clone was counted a few times. The chain uses TRBV29-1 and TRBJ1-4, with D hard to call. With 4 bases removed from V and 7 bases from J, the gap between germline ends came to 13 bases. Germline values: CDR1 SQVTM, CDR2 ANQGSEA. The CDR3 runs 13 residues. In nucleotides, the CDR3 is TGCAGCGTTGGTCGGGCAGGCACTGAAAAACTGTTTTTT. Its translation is CSVGRAGTEKLFF.

The chain joins TRBV28 to TRBJ2-4; no clear D. Per germline, CDR1 MDHEN and CDR2 SYDVKM. V dropped 2 bases and J dropped 8 bases, with 13 bases sitting between them. The CDR3 totals 14 residues. The DNA for the CDR3 is TGTGCCAGCAGTTTAGCCGAGATCAGATACATTCAGTACTTC. This gives the protein CASSLAEIRYIQYF.

This chain connects TRBV30 to TRBJ2-7; tentatively, D is TRBD1 (6 bases). From germline, CDR1 is GTSNPN and CDR2 SVGIG (reference sequence). V was shortened by 3 bases and J by 5 bases, with 14 bases between the two germline ends. This CDR3 spans 13 amino acids. The CDR3 here is CAWRDTGFHEQYF. The CDR3 DNA follows: TGTGCCTGGAGGGACACAGGGTTCCACGAGCAGTACTTC.

The chain couples TRBV30 to TRBJ1-2; 8 bases agree with TRBD1. The CDR3 extends over 13 amino acids. Germline CDR1 reads GTSNPN; CDR2 reads SVGIG (reference sequence). V lost 4 bases, J lost 3 bases, and 4 bases stayed unmatched. The CDR3 here is CAWTPDRDYGYTF. In DNA form, the CDR3 reads TGTGCCTGGACCCCGGACAGGGACTATGGCTACACCTTC.

The chain is built from TRBV21-1 and TRBJ2-5; the table's TRBD1 call for D was not verified on the DNA. TRBV21-1 is a pseudogene segment. The CDR3 contains 17 residues. The CDR3 is CASSKAGTAHLQETQYF. The CDR3 nucleotides are TGTGCCAGCAGCAAAGCCGGGACAGCTCACCTCCAGGAGACCCAGTACTTC.

This chain connects TRBV5-6 to TRBJ1-2, with D uncertain. CDR1 is SGHDT and CDR2 is YYEEEE in the germline V gene. V was pared by 0 bases and J by 4 bases, with 10 bases between. This CDR3 comprises 14 residues. This CDR3 is CASSLARLPYGYTF. CDR3 in DNA: TGTGCCAGCAGCTTGGCCCGACTGCCCTATGGCTACACCTTC.

This chain connects TRBV30 to TRBJ1-5; 7 positions match TRBD1. The germline CDR1 and CDR2 sequences are GTSNPN and SVGIG (reference sequence). V trimming: 5 bases; J trimming: 9 bases; junction bases outside the gene matches: 10. The CDR3 sequence is 13 residues long. The CDR3 DNA sequence: TGTGCCTGGGGTTTCAGGGGGTCGGGGCCCCAGCATTTT. This encodes CAWGFRGSGPQHF.

The count of this clone is one. This CDR3 reads CASSMTIDNEQFF. CDR3 bases: TGTGCCAGTAGTATGACCATTGACAATGAGCAGTTCTTC. V is TRBV19 and J is TRBJ2-1, with no clear D. V gave up 3 bases and J gave up 5 bases, with 8 bases separating them. The CDR3 sequence is 13 residues long. Germline values: CDR1 LNHDA, CDR2 SQIVND (reference sequence).

This clone was recorded a few times. The chain joins TRBV7-9 to TRBJ2-1; 9 bases align to TRBD1. Looked up from germline, CDR1 is SEHNR and CDR2 is FQNEAQ (reference sequence). J was trimmed by 6 bases and V by 5 bases; bases with no gene match: 5. The CDR3 has 14 amino acids. The chain's CDR3 is CASSRTGVGNEQFF. CDR3 nucleotides: TGTGCCAGCAGCCGGACAGGGGTGGGCAATGAGCAGTTCTTC.

This clone was counted only a few times. The rearrangement joins TRBV6-1 to TRBJ1-1, with 7 bases matching TRBD1. The CDR3 extends over 14 amino acids. V was clipped by 7 bases and J by 3 bases; unmatched bases: 8. Per the germline V gene, CDR1 is MNHNS and CDR2 is SASEGT. In DNA, the CDR3 is TGTGCCAGCACTCCGACAGGGAGAGACACTGAAGCTTTCTTT. Protein product: CASTPTGRDTEAFF.

This sequence joins TRBV7-2 and TRBJ2-3; D ambiguous. CDR1 and CDR2 (germline): SGHTA, FQGNSA. V lost 3 bases, J lost 5 bases, and 12 bases lay in between. This CDR3 contains 14 residues. The CDR3, as DNA: TGTGCCAGCAGCTTCTGGAGTCTCGGAGATACGCAGTATTTT. Its protein is CASSFWSLGDTQYF.

The chain couples TRBV6-1 to TRBJ2-1; TRBD1 might be the D (6 bases). CDR1 and CDR2 (germline): MNHNS, SASEGT. The germline V and J ends were trimmed by 5 bases and 2 bases, with 10 bases remaining between them. This CDR3 spans 14 amino acids. CDR3 amino acids: CASSRTGTYNEQFF. The CDR3 DNA reads TGTGCCAGCAGTCGTACAGGGACCTACAATGAGCAGTTCTTC.

The gene calls are TRBV9 and TRBJ1-4; D call uncertain. This CDR3 has 14 amino acids. Germline V CDR1 and CDR2: SGDLS, YYNGEE. Trimming cost V 4 bases and J 7 bases, with 14 bases left between them. CDR3 sequence: CASSPGPEGEKLFF. CDR3 coding DNA: TGTGCCAGCAGCCCCGGACCCGAGGGTGAAAAACTGTTTTTT.

V gene TRBV30 combines with J gene TRBJ2-1, with 7 bases that match TRBD1. J was trimmed by 9 bases and V by 4 bases; bases with no gene match: 12. This CDR3 spans 14 amino acids. CDR1 is GTSNPN and CDR2 is SVGIG in the germline V gene (reference sequence). DNA for the CDR3: TGTGCCTGGAATCCCGACAGGGTGTTGGGTGAGCAGTTCTTC. Protein: CAWNPDRVLGEQFF. Using reference TRBV30 and TRBJ2-1 for the parts outside the CDR3, the full variable domain is SQTIHQWPATLVQPVGSPLSLECTVEGTSNPNLYWYRQAAGRGLQLLFYSVGIGQISSEVPQNLSASRPQDRQFILSSKKLLLSDSGFYLCAWNPDRVLGEQFFGPGTRLTVL.

The chain links TRBV9 to TRBJ2-3; D is undetermined. The length of the CDR3 is 15 residues. V dropped 2 bases and J dropped 4 bases, with 14 bases sitting between them. Germline CDR1 is SGDLS and CDR2 is YYNGEE. CDR3 residues: CASSVEADTADTQYF. CDR3 nucleotide sequence: TGTGCCAGCAGCGTCGAGGCCGATACGGCAGATACGCAGTATTTT.

This clone was counted a single time. The chain uses TRBV7-2 and TRBJ2-1, with 9 nucleotides matching TRBD1. This CDR3 comprises 15 residues. Trimming took 7 bases from V and 6 from J; bases not matched to a gene: 10. CDR1 is SGHTA, CDR2 FQGNSA, per germline. CDR3 bases: TGTGCCAGCATCCCGGTGGGGACAGGGCTCAATGAGCAGTTCTTC. This sequence encodes CASIPVGTGLNEQFF.

The chain carries TRBV9 and TRBJ2-2; D is ambiguous. The CDR3 sequence is 14 residues long. Per germline, CDR1 SGDLS and CDR2 YYNGEE. V dropped 5 bases and J dropped 6 bases, with 14 bases sitting between them. This CDR3 is CASRRDFMSGELFF. The CDR3 DNA reads TGTGCCAGCAGAAGGGATTTCATGTCCGGGGAGCTGTTTTTT.

In its sample, this clone was seen many times. Other DNA sequences in the sample encode the same CDR3. V and J are TRBV28 and TRBJ2-1, with a weak D call TRBD1 (6 bases). V was pared by 2 bases and J by 4 bases, with 6 bases between. The germline gives CDR1 MDHEN, CDR2 SYDVKM. This CDR3 is 13 amino acids long. DNA of the CDR3: TGTGCCAGCAGTTTAACAGGGTACAATGAGCAGTTCTTC. As protein: CASSLTGYNEQFF.

This clone showed up just a few times. Other DNA sequences from this sample encode an identical CDR3 as well. J is TRBJ2-7 and V is TRBV9, with TRBD2 matching over 7 bases. Germline-derived CDR1 and CDR2 are SGDLS and YYNGEE. The CDR3 is 15 residues long. V shed 0 bases, J shed 1 base, and the junction held 4 bases outside the gene matches. Written as DNA, the CDR3 is TGTGCCAGCAGCGTAGCTGGCGGGAGTTCCTACGAGCAGTACTTC. Its translation is CASSVAGGSSYEQYF.

The chain recombines TRBV29-1 with TRBJ2-7, with a weak D call TRBD2 (6 bases). Germline-derived CDR1 and CDR2 are SQVTM and ANQGSEA. The CDR3 has 13 amino acids. Trimming took off 7 bases at V and 6 bases at J, with 19 bases between the two ends. As DNA, the CDR3 is TGCAGCGCCCGGGACTGGGGATTGAGCGAGCAGTACTTC. This encodes CSARDWGLSEQYF.

CDR3 nucleotides: TGTGCCAGCAGTCTTAGCGGGAGGAGGGCAGATACGCAGTATTTT. This gives the protein CASSLSGRRADTQYF. V usage is TRBV6-5 and J usage is TRBJ2-3; 10 bases are shared with TRBD2. After removal of 5 bases from V and 4 bases from J, the junction contained 6 bases not matched to a gene. CDR1 is MNHEY, CDR2 SVGAGI, per germline. The CDR3 covers 15 residues.